This is a list of T cell receptor beta chains from one sample in a study of blood T cells in healthy people across ages. One entry per CDR3 protein, called by TCRdb with MiXCR from the 5' RACE reads. The profile shows approximately 800,000 distinct CDR3 sequences, under 30% of them singletons. These data were also filed under a second study, of T cells of mothers and their children.

Source material: blood. These receptors came from a boy between 10 and 17 years old in good health. Both conserved end residues are part of each CDR3. Fields, in order: clone size, D gene, V gene, J gene, CDR3 protein, CDR3 DNA. The D gene is left open where the match is weak. The size of a clone is reported for some rows only, either as once, few or many, or as a class for expanded clones.

-	-	TRBV12-3/TRBV12-4	TRBJ1-3	CASRKGGKNTIYF	TGTGCCAGCAGAAAAGGGGGGAAAAACACCATATATTTT
-	TRBD1	TRBV7-9	TRBJ2-5	CASSSGGQGRRDAQETQYF	TGTGCCAGCAGCTCGGGGGGACAGGGAAGAAGAGATGCTCAAGAGACCCAGTACTTC
many	TRBD2	TRBV27	TRBJ2-1	CASSRGTSGYNEQFF	TGTGCCAGCAGCCGCGGGACTAGCGGGTACAATGAGCAGTTCTTC
-	TRBD1	TRBV28	TRBJ2-7	CASSPPGGAEQYF	TGTGCCAGCAGTCCCCCAGGGGGAGCCGAGCAGTACTTC
-	TRBD2	TRBV20-1	TRBJ2-4	CSARDLLAGENIQYF	TGCAGTGCTAGAGATCTCCTAGCGGGGGAAAACATTCAGTACTTC
few	-	TRBV5-1	TRBJ2-5	CASSLEGQRETQYF	TGCGCCAGCAGCTTGGAAGGGCAGCGAGAGACCCAGTACTTC
-	-	TRBV3-1	TRBJ2-6	CASSQDVSGANVLTF	TGTGCCAGCAGCCAAGATGTCTCTGGGGCCAACGTCCTGACTTTC
few	-	TRBV3-1	TRBJ2-3	CASSQGLIPDTQYF	TGTGCCAGCAGCCAAGGGTTAATCCCAGATACGCAGTATTTT
-	TRBD1	TRBV5-1	TRBJ1-6	CASTPRTGDPPLHF	TGCGCCAGCACCCCACGGACAGGGGATCCACCCCTCCACTTT
few	-	TRBV5-1	TRBJ2-2	CASSLQGNGELFF	TGCGCCAGCAGCTTGCAGGGAAACGGGGAGCTGTTTTTT
once	TRBD1	TRBV20-1	TRBJ2-7	CSAASGTGGWDSYEQYF	TGCAGTGCTGCCTCCGGGACAGGGGGCTGGGACTCCTACGAGCAGTACTTC
few	-	TRBV5-1	TRBJ1-6	CATTVGEGTYNSPLHF	TGCGCCACAACCGTGGGCGAGGGAACCTATAATTCACCCCTCCACTTT
few	TRBD1	TRBV7-6	TRBJ2-7	CASSPETGSYEQYF	TGTGCCAGCAGCCCCGAGACAGGGTCCTACGAGCAGTACTTC
once	-	TRBV18	TRBJ2-3	CASSPRGRPTRGATDTQYF	TGTGCCAGCTCACCACGGGGACGGCCCACTCGGGGGGCCACAGATACGCAGTATTTT
-	-	TRBV13	TRBJ2-5	CASSLDGSRMETQYF	TGTGCCAGCAGCTTAGATGGCTCCAGAATGGAGACCCAGTACTTC
-	-	TRBV4-1	TRBJ1-4	CASSQGVGWKLFF	TGCGCCAGCAGCCAAGGAGTCGGGTGGAAACTGTTTTTT
few	TRBD1	TRBV7-2	TRBJ2-3	CASSLRGPGQSTDTQYF	TGTGCCAGCAGCCTCAGGGGACCGGGACAGAGCACAGATACGCAGTATTTT
-	-	TRBV30	TRBJ2-5	CAWSVQLETQYF	TGTGCCTGGAGTGTACAGCTAGAGACCCAGTACTTC
few	-	TRBV12-3/TRBV12-4	TRBJ1-1	CASSPSLEGTGAFF	TGTGCCAGCAGTCCTTCATTAGAGGGTACAGGAGCTTTCTTT
-	TRBD1	TRBV4-3	TRBJ1-2	CASSQEGTGQGYTF	TGCGCCAGCAGCCAAGAAGGGACAGGGCAGGGCTACACCTTC
few	TRBD1	TRBV5-1	TRBJ1-2	CASSAGQGIIGGYTF	TGCGCCAGCAGCGCCGGACAGGGAATAATTGGTGGCTACACCTTC
-	TRBD1	TRBV27	TRBJ1-2	CASSSDRASHGYTF	TGTGCCAGCAGTTCCGACAGGGCCTCGCATGGCTACACCTTC